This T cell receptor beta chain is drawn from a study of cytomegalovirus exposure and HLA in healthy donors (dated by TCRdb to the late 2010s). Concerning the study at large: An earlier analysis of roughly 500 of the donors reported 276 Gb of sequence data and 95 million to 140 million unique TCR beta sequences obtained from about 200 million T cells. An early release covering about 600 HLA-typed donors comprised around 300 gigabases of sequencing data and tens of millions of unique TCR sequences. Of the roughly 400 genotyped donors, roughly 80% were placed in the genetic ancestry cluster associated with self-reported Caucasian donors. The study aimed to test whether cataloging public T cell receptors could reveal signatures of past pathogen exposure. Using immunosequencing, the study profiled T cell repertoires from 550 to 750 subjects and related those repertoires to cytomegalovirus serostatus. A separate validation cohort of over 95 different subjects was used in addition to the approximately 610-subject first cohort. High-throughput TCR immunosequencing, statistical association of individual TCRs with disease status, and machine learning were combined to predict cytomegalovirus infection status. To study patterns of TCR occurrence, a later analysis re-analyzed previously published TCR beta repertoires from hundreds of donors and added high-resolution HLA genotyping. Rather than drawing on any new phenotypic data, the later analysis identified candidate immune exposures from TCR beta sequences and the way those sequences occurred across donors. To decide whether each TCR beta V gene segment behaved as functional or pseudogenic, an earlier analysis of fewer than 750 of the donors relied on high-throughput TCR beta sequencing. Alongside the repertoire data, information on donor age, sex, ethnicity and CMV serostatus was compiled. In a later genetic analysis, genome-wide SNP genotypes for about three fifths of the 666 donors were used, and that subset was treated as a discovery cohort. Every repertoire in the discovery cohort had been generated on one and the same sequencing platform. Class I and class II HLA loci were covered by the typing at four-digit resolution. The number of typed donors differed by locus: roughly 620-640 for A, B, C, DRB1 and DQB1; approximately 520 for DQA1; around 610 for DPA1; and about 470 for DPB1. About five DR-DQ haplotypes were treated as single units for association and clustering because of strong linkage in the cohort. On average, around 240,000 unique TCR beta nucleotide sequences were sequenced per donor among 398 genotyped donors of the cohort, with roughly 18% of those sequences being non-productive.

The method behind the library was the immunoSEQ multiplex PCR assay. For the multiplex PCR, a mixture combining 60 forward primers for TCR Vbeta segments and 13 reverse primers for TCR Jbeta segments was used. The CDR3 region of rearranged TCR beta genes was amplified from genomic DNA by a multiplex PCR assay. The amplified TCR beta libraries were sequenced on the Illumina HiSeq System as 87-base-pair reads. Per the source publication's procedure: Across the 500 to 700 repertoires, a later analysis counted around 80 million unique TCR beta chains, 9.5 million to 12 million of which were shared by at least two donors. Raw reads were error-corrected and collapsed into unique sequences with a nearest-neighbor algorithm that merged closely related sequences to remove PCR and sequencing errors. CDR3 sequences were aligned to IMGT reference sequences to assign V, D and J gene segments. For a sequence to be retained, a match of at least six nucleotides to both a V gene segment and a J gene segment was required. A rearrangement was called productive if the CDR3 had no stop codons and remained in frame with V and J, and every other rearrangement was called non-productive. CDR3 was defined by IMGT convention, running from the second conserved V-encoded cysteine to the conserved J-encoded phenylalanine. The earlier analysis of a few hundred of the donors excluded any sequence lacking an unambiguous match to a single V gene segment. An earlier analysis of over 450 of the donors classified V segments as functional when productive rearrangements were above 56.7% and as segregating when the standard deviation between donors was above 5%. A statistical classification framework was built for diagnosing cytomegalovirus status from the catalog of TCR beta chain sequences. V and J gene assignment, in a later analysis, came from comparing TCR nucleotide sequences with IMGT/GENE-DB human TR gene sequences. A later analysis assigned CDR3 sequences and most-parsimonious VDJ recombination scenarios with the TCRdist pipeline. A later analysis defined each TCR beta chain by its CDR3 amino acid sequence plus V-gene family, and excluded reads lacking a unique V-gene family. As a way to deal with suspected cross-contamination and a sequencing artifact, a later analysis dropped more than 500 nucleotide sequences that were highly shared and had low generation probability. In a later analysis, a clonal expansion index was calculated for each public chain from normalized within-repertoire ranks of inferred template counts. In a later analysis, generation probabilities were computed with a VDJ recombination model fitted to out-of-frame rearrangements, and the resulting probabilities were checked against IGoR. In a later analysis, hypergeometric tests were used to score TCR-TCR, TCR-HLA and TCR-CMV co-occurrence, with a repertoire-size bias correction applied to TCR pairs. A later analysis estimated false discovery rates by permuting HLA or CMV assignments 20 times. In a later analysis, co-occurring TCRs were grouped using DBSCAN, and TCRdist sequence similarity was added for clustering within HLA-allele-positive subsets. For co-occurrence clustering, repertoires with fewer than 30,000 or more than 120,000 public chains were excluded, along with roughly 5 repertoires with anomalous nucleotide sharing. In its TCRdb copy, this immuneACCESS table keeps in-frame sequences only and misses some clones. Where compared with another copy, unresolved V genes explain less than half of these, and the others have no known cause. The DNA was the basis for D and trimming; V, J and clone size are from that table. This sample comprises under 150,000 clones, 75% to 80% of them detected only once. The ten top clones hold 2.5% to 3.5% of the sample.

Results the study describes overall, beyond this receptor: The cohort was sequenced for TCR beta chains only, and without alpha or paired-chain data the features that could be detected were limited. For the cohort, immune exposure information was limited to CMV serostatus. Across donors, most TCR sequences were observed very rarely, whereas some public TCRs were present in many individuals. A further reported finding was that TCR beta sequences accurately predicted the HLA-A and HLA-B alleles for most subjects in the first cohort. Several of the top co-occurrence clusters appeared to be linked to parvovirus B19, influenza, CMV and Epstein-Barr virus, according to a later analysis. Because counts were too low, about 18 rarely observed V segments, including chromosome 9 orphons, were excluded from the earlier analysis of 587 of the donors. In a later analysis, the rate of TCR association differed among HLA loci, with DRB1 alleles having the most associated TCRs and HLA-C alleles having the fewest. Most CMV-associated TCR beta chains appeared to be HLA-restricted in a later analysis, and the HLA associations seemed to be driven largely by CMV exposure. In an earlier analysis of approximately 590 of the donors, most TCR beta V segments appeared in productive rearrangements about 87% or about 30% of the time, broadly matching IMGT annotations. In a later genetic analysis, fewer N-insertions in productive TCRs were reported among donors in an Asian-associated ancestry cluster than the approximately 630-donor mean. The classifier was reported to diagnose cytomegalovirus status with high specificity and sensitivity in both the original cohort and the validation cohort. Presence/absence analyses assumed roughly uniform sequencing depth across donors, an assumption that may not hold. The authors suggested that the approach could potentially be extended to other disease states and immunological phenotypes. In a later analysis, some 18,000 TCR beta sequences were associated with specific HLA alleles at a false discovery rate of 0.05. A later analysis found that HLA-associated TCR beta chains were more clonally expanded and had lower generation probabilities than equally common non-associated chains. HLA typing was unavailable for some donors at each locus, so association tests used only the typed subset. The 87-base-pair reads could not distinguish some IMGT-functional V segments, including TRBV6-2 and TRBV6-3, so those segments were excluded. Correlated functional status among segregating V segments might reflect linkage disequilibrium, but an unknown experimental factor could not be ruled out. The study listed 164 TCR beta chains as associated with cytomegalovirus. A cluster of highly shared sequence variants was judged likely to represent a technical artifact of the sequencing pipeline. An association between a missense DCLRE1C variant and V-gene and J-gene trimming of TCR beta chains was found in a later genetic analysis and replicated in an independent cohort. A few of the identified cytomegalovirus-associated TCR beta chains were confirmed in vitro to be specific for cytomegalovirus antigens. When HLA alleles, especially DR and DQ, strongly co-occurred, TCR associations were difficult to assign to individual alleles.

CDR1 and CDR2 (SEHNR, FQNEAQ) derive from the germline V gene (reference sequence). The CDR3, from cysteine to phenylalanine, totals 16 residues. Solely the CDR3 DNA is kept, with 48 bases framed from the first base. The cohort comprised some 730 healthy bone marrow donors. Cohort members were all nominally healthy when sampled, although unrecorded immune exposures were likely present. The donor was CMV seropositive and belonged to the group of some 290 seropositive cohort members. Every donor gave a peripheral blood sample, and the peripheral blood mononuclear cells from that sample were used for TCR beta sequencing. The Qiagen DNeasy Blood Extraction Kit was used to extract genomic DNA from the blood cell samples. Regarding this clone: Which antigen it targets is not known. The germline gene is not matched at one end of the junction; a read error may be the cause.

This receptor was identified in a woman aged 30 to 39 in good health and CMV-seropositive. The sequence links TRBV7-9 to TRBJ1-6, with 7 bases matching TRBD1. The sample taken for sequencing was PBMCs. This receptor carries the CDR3 CSSSSEGSGGSSPLHF. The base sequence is TGTTCCAGCAGCAGCGAAGGGTCAGGGGGGAGTTCACCCCTCCACTTT.